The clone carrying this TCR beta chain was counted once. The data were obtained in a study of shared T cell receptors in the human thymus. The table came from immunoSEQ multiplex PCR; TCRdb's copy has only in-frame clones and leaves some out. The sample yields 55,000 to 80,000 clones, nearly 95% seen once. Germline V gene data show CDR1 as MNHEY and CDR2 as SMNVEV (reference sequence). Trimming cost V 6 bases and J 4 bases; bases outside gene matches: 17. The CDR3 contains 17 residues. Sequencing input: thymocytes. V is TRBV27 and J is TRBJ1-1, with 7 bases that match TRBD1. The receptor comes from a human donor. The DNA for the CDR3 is TGTGCCAGCAGCCTGACCAAAGACAGGGTAGTTTCCACTGAAGCTTTCTTT. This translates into CASSLTKDRVVSTEAFF.